This TCR beta chain is from a study of T-cell reconstitution after alpha-beta-depleted transplantation in children. The study, taken as a whole, reports: When one year had passed after transplant, most T-cell counts and diversity came from newly produced T cells. Diversity of TCRbeta at day 60 was high in some patients, arising from surviving recipient T cells and thymic progenitors. Several hundred expanded graft clones reportedly were the source of alpha-beta T cells about two months after transplant.

Remarks on this clonotype: Its target is unknown.

Unique molecular identifiers were incorporated when the TCRbeta library was constructed. TCRdb redid the calling of the PCR reads with MiXCR, one entry per CDR3 protein. The sample lists about 980,000 distinct CDR3 sequences; less than 30% were seen once. V lost 2 bases, J lost 7 bases, and 18 bases lay in between. Germline lookup yields CDR1 SGHRS and CDR2 YFSETQ. This CDR3 has 15 amino acids. The material sequenced was PBMCs, mostly from graft donor cells, taken 360 days after TCRalphabeta/CD19-depleted stem cell transplant. The gene calls are TRBV5-1 and TRBJ1-1, with D maybe TRBD1 (6 bases). The source is a boy younger than two who had a stem cell transplant for SCID, so the T cells may come from the graft donor. CDR3 sequence reads: CASSLIGGGLSEAFF. CDR3 nucleotides: TGCGCCAGCAGCTTAATTGGGGGGGGGCTAAGTGAAGCTTTCTTT.